Shown below are 20 T cell receptor beta chains from a single sample sequenced in a study of T cell repertoires in cytomegalovirus infection. TCRdb analysed the reads with MiXCR anew, one entry per CDR3 protein. The data contain under 250,000 distinct CDR3 sequences, 12% of them singletons. Sequenced sample: PBMCs. The origin of the receptors is a human donor in good health (CMV status not recorded). Some clones in this sample may be carry-over from other donors' samples.

This clonotype was recorded many times. The V and J genes are TRBV20-1 and TRBJ1-6; the match to TRBD1 covers 12 bases. V lost 6 bases to trimming and J lost 10 bases; unmatched junction nucleotides: 10. The CDR3 totals 15 residues. Germline CDR1 is DFQATT and CDR2 is SNEGSKA (reference sequence). CDR3 amino acids: CSASPGTGGSSPLHF. CDR3 sequence (DNA): TGCAGTGCCAGTCCCGGGACAGGGGGCTCCTCACCCCTCCACTTT.

This clonotype was seen more than once but under ten times. The gene calls are TRBV5-1 and TRBJ2-5; 9 bases are a match to TRBD2. This CDR3 has 16 amino acids. Trimming removed 3 bases from V and 5 bases from J; junction bases left unmatched: 11. Per germline, CDR1 SGHRS and CDR2 YFSETQ. CDR3 sequence (DNA): TGCGCCAGCAGCTCTACCGGGACTAGCATAATGGAGACCCAGTACTTC. Translation gives CASSSTGTSIMETQYF.

In its sample, this clonotype was seen a few times. This chain uses TRBV28 with TRBJ2-6, with 7 bases identical to TRBD1. V was pared by 5 bases and J by 0 bases, with 10 bases of the junction left unmatched. Germline values: CDR1 MDHEN, CDR2 SYDVKM. The CDR3 runs 18 residues. CDR3 residues: CASSISGQSRSGANVLTF. CDR3 nucleotide sequence: TGTGCCAGCAGTATCTCGGGACAGTCGCGCTCTGGGGCCAACGTCCTGACTTTC.

A few counts support this clonotype. The chain couples TRBV12-3 or TRBV12-4 to TRBJ1-1; the match to TRBD1 covers 8 bases. V lost 5 bases, J lost 10 bases, and 15 bases stayed unmatched. The CDR3 sequence is 15 residues long. Here the CDR3 reads CASSAVPGQVSGAFF. CDR3 coding DNA: TGTGCCAGCAGTGCTGTCCCGGGACAGGTTTCTGGAGCTTTCTTT.

This clonotype was seen more than once but under ten times. The chain recombines TRBV6-2 or TRBV6-3 with TRBJ1-5; unclear D gene. The CDR3 runs to 13 residues. V was clipped by 5 bases and J by 5 bases, with 10 bases between them. Germline loops: CDR1 MNHEY, CDR2 SVGEGT. In nucleotides, the CDR3 is TGTGCCAGCAGTCTGGACGGCTATCAGCCCCAGCATTTT. It is translated as CASSLDGYQPQHF.

This clonotype came up a few times. CDR3 sequence (DNA): TGCAGTGCCCCGGGAGCTGGGCGAAACATTCAGTACTTC. Its protein is CSAPGAGRNIQYF. This chain connects TRBV20-1 to TRBJ2-4; TRBD2 might be the D (6 bases). Germline loops: CDR1 DFQATT, CDR2 SNEGSKA (reference sequence). CDR3 length: 13 amino acids. V gave up 6 bases and J gave up 6 bases, with 15 bases separating them.

This clonotype was recorded many times. This rearrangement joins TRBV7-2 to TRBJ2-7, with no clear D. Germline V gene lookup returns CDR1 SGHTA and CDR2 FQGNSA. CDR3 size: 15 residues. Trimming took off 5 bases at V and 3 bases at J, with 17 bases between the two ends. Here the CDR3 reads CASSLRLQAVYEQYF. The CDR3 DNA reads TGTGCCAGCAGCCTAAGGCTCCAGGCGGTCTACGAGCAGTACTTC. The whole variable domain, filled in from reference TRBV7-2 and TRBJ2-7, reads GAGVSQSPSNKVTEKGKDVELRCDPISGHTALYWYRQSLGQGLEFLIYFQGNSAPDKSGLPSDRFSAERTGGSVSTLTIQRTQQEDSAVYLCASSLRLQAVYEQYFGPGTRLTVT.

This clonotype was counted between two and nine times. The V call is TRBV29-1, the J call TRBJ1-1; D call uncertain. Looked up from germline, CDR1 is SQVTM and CDR2 is ANQGSEA. CDR3 size: 12 residues. Trimming stripped 2 bases from V and 2 bases from J, with 6 bases between. CDR3 amino acids: CSVERGNTEAFF. In nucleotides, the CDR3 is TGCAGCGTTGAACGGGGTAACACTGAAGCTTTCTTT.

This clonotype was counted ten times or more. The rearrangement links TRBV5-5 to TRBJ2-1; TRBD2 aligns across 8 bases. This CDR3 has 17 amino acids. V shed 0 bases, J shed 1 base, and the junction held 6 bases outside the gene matches. Germline CDR1 reads SGHKS; CDR2 reads YYEKEE (reference sequence). The CDR3, as DNA: TGTGCCAGCAGCTTGGCCCGAGCGGGAGTATCCTACAATGAGCAGTTCTTC. It is translated as CASSLARAGVSYNEQFF.

The sample holds a few counts of this clonotype. In nucleotides, the CDR3 is TGTGCCAGCAGTCAAGTTGAAAAACTGTTTTTT. Amino acids: CASSQVEKLFF. The genes are TRBV2 and TRBJ1-4; D remains unclear. This CDR3 contains 11 residues. Trimming took 5 bases from V and 7 from J, leaving 5 bases between them. Germline CDR1 SNHLY, CDR2 FYNNEI.

There are a few counts of this clonotype. The CDR3 loop reads CAISEGLEQSNFNEQFF. The CDR3 DNA sequence: TGTGCCATCAGTGAAGGTCTGGAGCAATCCAATTTCAATGAGCAGTTCTTC. The chain joins TRBV10-3 to TRBJ2-1, with no clear D. V was cut by 3 bases and J by 6 bases, with 21 bases left in between. Germline V gene sequence: CDR1 ENHRY, CDR2 SYGVKD. CDR3 length: 17 residues.

This clonotype was seen more than once but under ten times. V and J are TRBV6-5 and TRBJ2-7; 7 bases are a match to TRBD2. The CDR3 loop spans 11 amino acids. V shed 6 bases, J shed 7 bases, and the junction held 3 bases outside the gene matches. CDR1 is MNHEY and CDR2 is SVGAGI in the germline V gene. Here the CDR3 reads CASRRRGEQYF. For the CDR3, the DNA is TGTGCCAGCAGGCGGCGGGGGGAGCAGTACTTC.

The chain links TRBV20-1 to TRBJ2-3; 7 bases are shared with TRBD2. Losses at the gene ends were 6 bases for V and 3 bases for J; bases not matched to a gene: 12. CDR1 is DFQATT and CDR2 is SNEGSKA in the germline V gene (reference sequence). The CDR3 loop spans 15 amino acids. CDR3 residues: CSATVRGSVTDTQYF. In DNA form, the CDR3 reads TGCAGTGCCACCGTCCGCGGGAGTGTGACAGATACGCAGTATTTT.

This clonotype was seen repeatedly, ten times or more. The chain couples TRBV6-2 or TRBV6-3 to TRBJ1-1, with 8 bases identical to TRBD1. Germline values: CDR1 MNHEY, CDR2 SVGEGT. The CDR3 consists of 16 residues. J was trimmed by 4 bases and V by 2 bases; bases with no gene match: 9. The CDR3 sequence: CASSYDPGQGGTEAFF. The CDR3, as DNA: TGTGCCAGCAGTTACGATCCCGGACAGGGAGGCACTGAAGCTTTCTTT.

This clonotype was recorded many times. The chain links TRBV28 to TRBJ2-1; 9 bases are shared with TRBD1. CDR1 and CDR2 from the germline V gene are MDHEN and SYDVKM. With V trimmed by 3 bases and J by 4 bases, 4 bases remained unmatched. The CDR3 is 15 residues long. The CDR3 spells CASSFGTGMYNEQFF. The CDR3 DNA reads TGTGCCAGCAGTTTCGGGACAGGGATGTACAATGAGCAGTTCTTC.

This clonotype was detected only a few times. This rearrangement joins TRBV20-1 to TRBJ2-3, with unresolved D. Trimming took 3 bases from V and 1 from J, leaving 5 bases between them. The CDR3 is 12 residues long. The germline V gene has CDR1 DFQATT and CDR2 SNEGSKA (reference sequence). The CDR3 DNA reads as TGCAGTGCTAGGTGGGGCACAGATACGCAGTATTTT. It encodes CSARWGTDTQYF.

This clonotype was observed many times. The chain has TRBV28 and TRBJ2-3, with 7 bases matching TRBD1. The CDR3 spans 18 residues. J was trimmed by 0 bases and V by 7 bases; bases with no gene match: 16. Per the germline V gene, CDR1 is MDHEN and CDR2 is SYDVKM. The CDR3 loop reads CASTETGDDFTSTDTQYF. CDR3 DNA: TGTGCCAGCACAGAAACAGGGGACGATTTTACTAGCACAGATACGCAGTATTTT.

Ten or more counts support this clonotype. J is TRBJ2-3 and V is TRBV7-2, with D possibly being TRBD2 (6 bases). The germline V and J ends were trimmed by 5 bases and 3 bases, with 15 bases remaining between them. Germline V gene sequence: CDR1 SGHTA, CDR2 FQGNSA. CDR3 length equals 15 residues. CDR3 nucleotide sequence: TGTGCCAGCAGCATACGTGGGACTCGAACAGATACGCAGTATTTT. Protein product: CASSIRGTRTDTQYF.

The chain links TRBV10-3 to TRBJ2-7; D gene uncertain. The CDR3 has 12 residues. V lost 3 bases and J lost 5, with 8 bases in between. The germline V gene has CDR1 ENHRY and CDR2 SYGVKD. CDR3 region: CAISDGPNEQYF. The CDR3 bases are TGTGCCATCAGTGATGGACCGAACGAGCAGTACTTC.

The V call is TRBV14, the J call TRBJ2-1, with D possibly matching TRBD2 (6 bases). The germline V gene has CDR1 SGHDN and CDR2 FVKESK. This CDR3 is built from 14 residues. Trimming left V 3 bases short and J 1 base short, with 7 bases between. Here the CDR3 reads CASSQGGSYNEQFF. The DNA for the CDR3 is TGTGCCAGCAGCCAGGGGGGTTCCTACAATGAGCAGTTCTTC.